Below, one T cell receptor (beta chain) is given with its context. Antigen specificity is unknown. The entry originates in a study of T cell responses to AZD1222 COVID-19 vaccine. Study-wide background: Doses given second, at about 4 or about 12 weeks, were pooled.

Study outcomes and limitations: Donors were chiefly white British, with a greater number of females, and clonal diversity was perhaps underestimated.

Libraries were prepared by immunoSEQ multiplex PCR; TCRdb keeps only in-frame clonotypes and omits some of them. The sample includes about 120,000 clones, 88% of them seen just once. The clonotype was recovered from an adult in good health. This sample comprised peripheral blood, obtained on day 0 of AZD1222 vaccination.

The CDR3 loop reads CASRLSSGSYEQYF. The CDR3, as DNA: TGTGCCAGCAGACTTTCTAGCGGCTCCTACGAGCAGTACTTC. The chain links TRBV27 to TRBJ2-7; 7 bases match TRBD2. CDR3 size: 14 residues. CDR1 MNHEY and CDR2 SMNVEV come from the germline V gene (reference sequence). After removal of 6 bases from V and 0 bases from J, the junction contained 5 bases not matched to a gene.